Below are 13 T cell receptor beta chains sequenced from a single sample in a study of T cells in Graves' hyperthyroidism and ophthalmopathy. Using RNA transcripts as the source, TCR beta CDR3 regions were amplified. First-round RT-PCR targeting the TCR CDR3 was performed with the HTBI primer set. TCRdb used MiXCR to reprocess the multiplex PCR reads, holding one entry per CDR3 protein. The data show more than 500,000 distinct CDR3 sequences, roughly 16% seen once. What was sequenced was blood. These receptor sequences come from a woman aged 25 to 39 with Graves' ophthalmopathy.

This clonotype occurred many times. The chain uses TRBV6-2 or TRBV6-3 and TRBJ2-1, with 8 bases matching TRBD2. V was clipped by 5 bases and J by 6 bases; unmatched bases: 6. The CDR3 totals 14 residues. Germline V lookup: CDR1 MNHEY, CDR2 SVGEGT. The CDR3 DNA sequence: TGTGCCAGCAGTAGGGGACTAGAGGTCAATGAGCAGTTCTTC. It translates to CASSRGLEVNEQFF.

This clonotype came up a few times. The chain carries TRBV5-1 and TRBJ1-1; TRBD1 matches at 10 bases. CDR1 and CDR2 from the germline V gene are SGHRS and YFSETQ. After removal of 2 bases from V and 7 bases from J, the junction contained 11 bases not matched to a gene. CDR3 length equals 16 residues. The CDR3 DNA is TGCGCCAGCAGCTTTAAAATCGGACAGGGGGGGGGTGAAGCTTTCTTT. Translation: CASSFKIGQGGGEAFF.

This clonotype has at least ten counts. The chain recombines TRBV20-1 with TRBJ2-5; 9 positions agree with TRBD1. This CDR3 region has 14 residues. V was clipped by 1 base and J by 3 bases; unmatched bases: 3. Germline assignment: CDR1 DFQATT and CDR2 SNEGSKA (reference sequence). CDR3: CSARGDRVEETQYF. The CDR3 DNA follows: TGCAGTGCTAGAGGGGACAGGGTAGAAGAGACCCAGTACTTC.

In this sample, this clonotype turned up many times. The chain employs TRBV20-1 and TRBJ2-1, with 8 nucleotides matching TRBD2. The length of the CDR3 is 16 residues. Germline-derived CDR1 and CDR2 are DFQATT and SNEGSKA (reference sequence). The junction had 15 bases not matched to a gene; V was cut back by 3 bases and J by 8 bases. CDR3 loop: CSARSPGLGASDEQFF. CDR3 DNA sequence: TGCAGTGCTAGGTCACCGGGACTAGGGGCTAGCGATGAGCAGTTCTTC.

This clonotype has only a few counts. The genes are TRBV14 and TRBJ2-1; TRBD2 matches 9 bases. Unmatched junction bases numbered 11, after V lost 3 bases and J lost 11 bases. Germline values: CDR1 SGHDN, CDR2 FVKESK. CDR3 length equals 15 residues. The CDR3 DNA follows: TGTGCCAGCAGCCACCGGGTGGGAGCGGGAGGCCAGCAGTTCTTC. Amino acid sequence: CASSHRVGAGGQQFF.

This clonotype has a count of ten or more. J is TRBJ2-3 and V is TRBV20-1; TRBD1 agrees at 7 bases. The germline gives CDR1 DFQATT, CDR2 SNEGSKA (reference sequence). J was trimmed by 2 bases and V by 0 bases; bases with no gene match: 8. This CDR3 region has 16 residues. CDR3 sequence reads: CSARDSRDRNTDTQYF. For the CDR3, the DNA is TGCAGTGCTAGAGATTCCCGGGACAGAAACACAGATACGCAGTATTTT.

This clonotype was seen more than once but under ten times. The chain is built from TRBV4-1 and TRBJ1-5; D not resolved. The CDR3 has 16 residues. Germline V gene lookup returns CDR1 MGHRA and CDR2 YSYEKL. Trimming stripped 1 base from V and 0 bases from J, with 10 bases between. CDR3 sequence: CASSQVRGGSNQPQHF. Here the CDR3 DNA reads TGCGCCAGCAGCCAAGTGCGGGGTGGTAGCAATCAGCCCCAGCATTTT.

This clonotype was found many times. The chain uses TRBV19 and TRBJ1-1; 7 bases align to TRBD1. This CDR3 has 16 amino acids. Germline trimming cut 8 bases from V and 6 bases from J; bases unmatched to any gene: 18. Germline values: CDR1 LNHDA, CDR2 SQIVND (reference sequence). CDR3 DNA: TGTGCCAGTTCGGTTAGAAGTCTAGGGACAGACGCTGAAGCTTTCTTT. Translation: CASSVRSLGTDAEAFF.

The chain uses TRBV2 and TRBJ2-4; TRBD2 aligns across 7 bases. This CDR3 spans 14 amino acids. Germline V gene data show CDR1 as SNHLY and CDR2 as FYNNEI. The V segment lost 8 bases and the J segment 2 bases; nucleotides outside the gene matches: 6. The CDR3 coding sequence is TGTGCCAGCCAGGCAGCGGGAACCAAAAACATTCAGTACTTC. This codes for CASQAAGTKNIQYF.

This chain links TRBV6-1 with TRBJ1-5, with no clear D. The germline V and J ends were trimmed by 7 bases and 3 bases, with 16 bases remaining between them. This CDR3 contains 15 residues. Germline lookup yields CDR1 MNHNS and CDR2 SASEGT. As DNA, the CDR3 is TGTGCCAGCACTTCTACGGGCCAGATCAATCAGCCCCAGCATTTT. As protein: CASTSTGQINQPQHF.

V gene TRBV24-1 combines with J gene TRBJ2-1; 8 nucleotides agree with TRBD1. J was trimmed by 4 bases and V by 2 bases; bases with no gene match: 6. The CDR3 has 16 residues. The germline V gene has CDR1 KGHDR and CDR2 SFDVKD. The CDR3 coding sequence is TGTGCCACCAGTGATTCGGACAGGGTGAGTTACAATGAGCAGTTCTTC. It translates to CATSDSDRVSYNEQFF.

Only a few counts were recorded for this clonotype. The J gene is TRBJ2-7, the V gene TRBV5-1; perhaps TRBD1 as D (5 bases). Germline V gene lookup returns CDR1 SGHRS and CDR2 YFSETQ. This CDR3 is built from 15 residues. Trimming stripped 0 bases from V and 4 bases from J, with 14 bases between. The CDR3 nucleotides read TGCGCCAGCAGCTTGGATGGAATACCAGGGTACGAGCAGTACTTC. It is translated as CASSLDGIPGYEQYF.

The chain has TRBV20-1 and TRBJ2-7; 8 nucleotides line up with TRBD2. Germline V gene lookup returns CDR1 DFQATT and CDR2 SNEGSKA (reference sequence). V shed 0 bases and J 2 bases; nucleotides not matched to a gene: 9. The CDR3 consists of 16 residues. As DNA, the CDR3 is TGCAGTGCTAGAGATCTAGTCGGTAGCGGGACCTACGAGCAGTACTTC. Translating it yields CSARDLVGSGTYEQYF.